Listed below are T cell receptor beta chains from one sample, sequenced in a study of regulatory T cells in long-lasting Graves disease. TCRdb itself ran the multiplex PCR reads through MiXCR, one entry per CDR3 protein. The table records 300,000 to 400,000 distinct CDR3 sequences, 16% of them present only once. Separately, the same data were catalogued under a study of T cells in Graves' hyperthyroidism and ophthalmopathy.

This specimen was peripheral blood mononuclear cells (PBMCs), taken at new diagnosis, from a patient treated with antithyroid drugs. The receptors stem from a man in his forties with Graves disease. Each CDR3 is given with its conserved first and last residue. A D gene is named only where the DNA matches it firmly. Not every row has a clone size; where given, it reads once, few, many or a size class.

V gene	D gene	clone size	J gene	CDR3 protein	CDR3 DNA
TRBV7-2	-	many	TRBJ2-1	CASSLPWSEELFF	TGTGCCAGCAGCCTGCCTTGGTCTGAGGAATTGTTCTTC
TRBV7-3	-	-	TRBJ2-1	CASSSSANGVEQFF	TGTGCCAGCAGCTCTTCGGCCAATGGGGTCGAGCAGTTCTTC
TRBV28	TRBD1	few	TRBJ2-2	CASSLTSSDRVDSGELFF	TGTGCCAGCAGTTTAACGAGCTCGGACAGGGTTGACTCCGGGGAGCTGTTTTTT
TRBV4-3	-	many	TRBJ2-5	CASSRAQGGGETQYF	TGCGCCAGCAGCCGGGCTCAGGGCGGCGGAGAGACCCAGTACTTC
TRBV9	-	few	TRBJ2-1	CASSAKGFMSYNEQFF	TGTGCCAGCAGCGCTAAGGGGTTTATGTCCTACAATGAGCAGTTCTTC
TRBV18	-	many	TRBJ2-7	CASSLDGTYEQYF	TGTGCCAGCTCATTGGACGGCACCTACGAGCAGTACTTC
TRBV20-1	TRBD2	few	TRBJ2-3	CSARVLAGGADTQYF	TGCAGTGCTAGAGTTCTAGCGGGGGGCGCAGATACGCAGTATTTT
TRBV6-1	-	many	TRBJ1-2	CASTLNSFSYGYTF	TGTGCCAGCACTCTGAACAGTTTCAGCTATGGCTACACCTTC
TRBV20-1	-	-	TRBJ1-1	CSARDRRNTGAFF	TGCAGTGCTAGAGACAGGAGGAACACTGGAGCTTTCTTT
TRBV20-1	-	many	TRBJ1-4	CSARQGRNEKLFF	TGCAGTGCTAGACAGGGTCGTAATGAAAAACTGTTTTTT
TRBV5-1	-	many	TRBJ1-4	CASSLEGRKLFF	TGCGCCAGCAGCTTGGAGGGCAGGAAACTGTTTTTT
TRBV7-8	-	few	TRBJ1-4	CASSYRQQGGKWEKLFF	TGTGCCAGCAGCTATCGACAACAGGGAGGGAAGTGGGAAAAACTGTTTTTT
TRBV20-1	TRBD1	-	TRBJ2-5	CSASSPRGSEETQYF	TGCAGTGCTAGCAGTCCCAGGGGGTCGGAGGAGACCCAGTACTTC
TRBV6-2/TRBV6-3	-	many	TRBJ2-1	CASSVEGTSAFF	TGTGCCAGCAGTGTCGAGGGCACGTCCGCGTTCTTC
TRBV11-3	-	many	TRBJ2-7	CASSPNVWESYEQYF	TGTGCCAGCAGCCCAAACGTCTGGGAATCCTACGAGCAGTACTTC
TRBV18	TRBD1	many	TRBJ2-3	CASSPDRGIDTQYF	TGTGCCAGCTCACCCGACAGGGGTATAGATACGCAGTATTTT
TRBV25-1	-	-	TRBJ2-1	CASSDSTPYNEQFF	TGTGCCAGCAGTGATTCTACGCCCTACAATGAGCAGTTCTTC
TRBV7-8	TRBD1	few	TRBJ1-4	CASSLARTGRFEKLFF	TGTGCCAGCAGCTTAGCGAGGACAGGGAGATTCGAAAAACTGTTTTTT
TRBV7-9	TRBD1	few	TRBJ2-5	CASSTWTGQETQYF	TGTGCCAGCAGCACATGGACAGGACAAGAGACCCAGTACTTC
TRBV28	-	many	TRBJ1-3	CASSLGNTIYF	TGTGCCAGCAGTTTAGGAAACACCATATATTTT
TRBV5-5	-	-	TRBJ2-2	CASSVQGGGTGELFF	TGTGCCAGCAGCGTACAGGGAGGCGGCACCGGGGAGCTGTTTTTT
TRBV7-9	-	many	TRBJ2-3	CASSLPGYGQSTDTQYF	TGTGCCAGCAGCTTACCGGGTTACGGCCAGAGCACAGATACGCAGTATTTT
TRBV7-2	TRBD2	many	TRBJ2-5	CASSFGSSGGVQETQYF	TGTGCCAGCAGCTTTGGTTCTAGCGGGGGAGTACAAGAGACCCAGTACTTC
TRBV28	TRBD1	many	TRBJ1-2	CASRRTGGYEGYGYTF	TGTGCCAGCAGGCGGACAGGGGGCTATGAAGGCTATGGCTACACCTTC
TRBV11-2	TRBD1	many	TRBJ2-2	CASSYRQGSNTGELFF	TGTGCCAGCAGCTACAGACAGGGGTCGAACACCGGGGAGCTGTTTTTT
TRBV15	-	many	TRBJ2-7	CATSRDVTIDEQYF	TGTGCCACCAGCAGAGATGTGACTATCGACGAGCAGTACTTC
TRBV7-3	TRBD1	many	TRBJ1-6	CASSLTGPNSPLHF	TGTGCCAGCAGTCTGACAGGGCCCAATTCACCCCTCCACTTT
TRBV7-9	-	-	TRBJ2-5	CASSSTPFQETQYF	TGTGCCAGCAGCTCGACTCCCTTCCAAGAGACCCAGTACTTC
TRBV7-3	TRBD2	many	TRBJ2-7	CASSFSGGSPYEQYF	TGTGCCAGCAGCTTTTCCGGGGGGTCCCCCTACGAGCAGTACTTC
TRBV5-1	-	many	TRBJ2-5	CASSWTGGPETQYF	TGCGCCAGCAGTTGGACCGGAGGGCCAGAGACCCAGTACTTC
TRBV13	-	many	TRBJ2-1	CASSLAGQSYNEQFF	TGTGCCAGCAGTCTGGCTGGACAGAGCTACAATGAGCAGTTCTTC
TRBV20-1	TRBD2	many	TRBJ2-3	CSANAGGNTDTQYF	TGCAGTGCTAATGCGGGGGGTAACACAGATACGCAGTATTTT
TRBV12-3/TRBV12-4	TRBD1	-	TRBJ2-2	CASSEGASGELFF	TGTGCCAGCTCAGAGGGGGCTAGCGGGGAGCTGTTTTTT
TRBV12-3/TRBV12-4	TRBD1	-	TRBJ2-2	CASIIADRATGELFF	TGTGCCAGCATTATCGCGGACAGGGCCACCGGGGAGCTGTTTTTT
TRBV28	-	many	TRBJ1-5	CASSLGGSSQPQHF	TGTGCCAGCAGTTTAGGGGGGAGTAGTCAGCCCCAGCATTTT
TRBV5-1	-	many	TRBJ2-1	CASSPGSRYNEQFF	TGCGCCAGCAGCCCAGGGTCTCGGTACAATGAGCAGTTCTTC
TRBV7-2	TRBD2	-	TRBJ2-7	CASSPTSDHEQYF	TGTGCCAGCAGCCCCACTAGCGACCACGAGCAGTACTTC
TRBV7-3	-	few	TRBJ2-2	CASSLTGLSGGELFF	TGTGCCAGCAGCTTAACGGGCCTGAGTGGTGGGGAGCTGTTTTTT
TRBV28	TRBD2	many	TRBJ2-3	CASSFLGGPRTDTQYF	TGTGCCAGCAGTTTCTTGGGAGGGCCCCGCACAGATACGCAGTATTTT
TRBV6-2/TRBV6-3	TRBD2	-	TRBJ2-3	CASSWAFKRGGTDTQYF	TGTGCCAGCAGTTGGGCATTTAAGCGGGGGGGCACAGATACGCAGTATTTT